These 17 T cell receptor beta chains came from one sample sequenced in a study of cytomegalovirus exposure and HLA in healthy donors. Vbeta (60) and Jbeta (13) primers were used in the PCR. Sequenced by immunoSEQ multiplex PCR; TCRdb stores in-frame clones only, minus some. The sample carries more than 100,000 clones, roughly 71% recorded once. Sequencing input: PBMCs. The receptor source for this set is a woman aged 50 to 60 in good health and CMV-seropositive.

The chain carries TRBV6-1 and TRBJ2-5; D is ambiguous. V was shortened by 6 bases and J by 1 base, with 15 bases between the two germline ends. CDR3 length: 15 residues. CDR1 and CDR2 (germline): MNHNS, SASEGT. The CDR3 loop is CASSFLLSIQETQYF. The CDR3, as DNA: TGTGCCAGCAGCTTCCTACTTTCGATCCAAGAGACCCAGTACTTC.

The rearrangement links TRBV2 to TRBJ2-2, with TRBD1 identical over 8 bases. The CDR3 contains 15 residues. The ends lost 10 bases at V and 3 bases at J; junction bases unmatched: 10. Germline V lookup: CDR1 SNHLY, CDR2 FYNNEI. The CDR3 DNA follows: TGTGCCACCTCCCGTGGGACAGGCGACACCGGGGAGCTGTTTTTT. This gives the protein CATSRGTGDTGELFF.

With regard to this clone: The identical CDR3 is also encoded by other nucleotide sequences in the sample. This chain links TRBV25-1 with TRBJ1-2; D unclear. Trimming pared 1 base from V and 4 bases from J, leaving 10 bases between. In germline, CDR1 is MGHDK, CDR2 SYGVNS. This CDR3 has 14 amino acids. The CDR3 spells CASSESRGIYGYTF. CDR3 bases: TGTGCCAGCAGTGAATCTAGAGGGATCTATGGCTACACCTTC.

This rearrangement joins TRBV6-1 to TRBJ1-1, with no clear D. V was clipped by 3 bases and J by 0 bases, with 8 bases between them. The germline V gene encodes CDR1 MNHNS and CDR2 SASEGT. The CDR3 loop spans 14 amino acids. The CDR3 DNA reads as TGTGCCAGCAGTGACTATCGATTGAACACTGAAGCTTTCTTT. It codes for CASSDYRLNTEAFF.

J is TRBJ1-2 and V is TRBV19; possible D gene TRBD1, 6 bases. The CDR3 spans 14 residues. The V gene's germline CDR1 is LNHDA and CDR2 SQIVND (reference sequence). Trimming removed 5 bases from V and 4 bases from J, with 14 bases in between. The CDR3 is CASSPTGNFYGYTF. DNA of the CDR3: TGTGCCAGTAGTCCGACAGGCAACTTCTATGGCTACACCTTC. The full variable domain, with the rest looked up from reference TRBV19 and TRBJ1-2, is DGGITQSPKYLFRKEGQNVTLSCEQNLNHDAMYWYRQDPGQGLRLIYYSQIVNDFQKGDIAEGYSVSREKKESFPLTVTSAQKNPTAFYLCASSPTGNFYGYTFGSGTRLTVV.

The table lists this clone with many counts. The chain employs TRBV7-2 and TRBJ2-3; the match to TRBD2 covers 15 bases. V shed 5 bases and J 5 bases; nucleotides not matched to a gene: 8. This CDR3 is 17 amino acids long. Germline CDR1 reads SGHTA; CDR2 reads FQGNSA. The CDR3 DNA is TGTGCCAGCAGCGACAGGACTAGCGGGGGGGCCATAGATACGCAGTATTTT. This gives the protein CASSDRTSGGAIDTQYF.

This clone was observed once. V and J are TRBV19 and TRBJ1-1; no reliable D call. The germline V gene encodes CDR1 LNHDA and CDR2 SQIVND (reference sequence). The CDR3 is made up of 12 amino acids. Trimming removed 6 bases at V and 0 bases at J, with 5 bases between. CDR3 sequence reads: CASSLVNTEAFF. CDR3 bases: TGTGCCAGTAGCCTTGTGAACACTGAAGCTTTCTTT.

CDR3 coding DNA: TGCGCCAGCAGCCTAGGGACTAGCGGGCCCTACGAGCAGTACTTC. Protein product: CASSLGTSGPYEQYF. The chain has TRBV5-1 and TRBJ2-7; 12 bases are a match to TRBD2. This CDR3 region has 15 residues. Trimming removed 4 bases from V and 2 bases from J; junction bases left unmatched: 4. CDR1 and CDR2 from the germline V gene are SGHRS and YFSETQ.

Only one count was recorded for this clone. This sequence joins TRBV5-1 and TRBJ2-5; the match to TRBD1 covers 8 bases. V lost 4 bases to trimming and J lost 4 bases; unmatched junction nucleotides: 3. Germline V gene data show CDR1 as SGHRS and CDR2 as YFSETQ. The CDR3 loop spans 13 amino acids. The CDR3 nucleotides are TGCGCCAGCAGCGCACAGGGGGGAGAGACCCAGTACTTC. It is translated as CASSAQGGETQYF.

The chain links TRBV7-9 to TRBJ2-3; D ambiguous. CDR1 and CDR2 from the germline V gene are SEHNR and FQNEAQ (reference sequence). The CDR3 consists of 14 residues. Trimming removed 1 base from V and 4 bases from J, with 9 bases in between. The CDR3 coding sequence is TGTGCCAGCAGCTTAGTTAGAGTTCCAGATACGCAGTATTTT. This sequence encodes CASSLVRVPDTQYF.

The J gene is TRBJ2-3, the V gene TRBV5-1; the D gene is possibly TRBD2 (6 bases). Germline lookup yields CDR1 SGHRS and CDR2 YFSETQ. CDR3 size: 14 residues. V lost 5 bases, J lost 0 bases, and 10 bases lay in between. Written as DNA, the CDR3 is TGCGCCAGCAGGACTGGGACTAGCACAGATACGCAGTATTTT. Protein sequence: CASRTGTSTDTQYF.

This clone was counted between two and nine times. The chain is built from TRBV5-1 and TRBJ2-3, with D possibly matching TRBD2 (6 bases). V was cut by 4 bases and J by 2 bases, with 11 bases left in between. Germline values: CDR1 SGHRS, CDR2 YFSETQ. The CDR3 extends over 14 amino acids. The CDR3 sequence is CASSPGLLTDTQYF. CDR3 coding DNA: TGCGCCAGCAGCCCCGGACTACTCACAGATACGCAGTATTTT.

The genes are TRBV19 and TRBJ1-4; possible D gene TRBD1, 6 bases. The CDR3 contains 12 residues. The V gene's germline CDR1 is LNHDA and CDR2 SQIVND (reference sequence). The CDR3 sequence: CATDSPNEKLFF. CDR3 in DNA: TGTGCTACGGACAGCCCTAATGAAAAACTGTTTTTT.

This chain uses TRBV27 with TRBJ1-6; no firm D call. The CDR3 runs to 13 residues. Between the trimmed V and J ends, which lost 3 bases and 7 bases, there was a span of 7 bases. The V gene's germline CDR1 is MNHEY and CDR2 SMNVEV (reference sequence). The CDR3 reads CASSLGPNSPLHF. The CDR3 DNA reads TGTGCCAGCAGTTTGGGCCCAAATTCACCCCTCCACTTT.

This chain joins TRBV7-6 and TRBJ2-3; the D gene is possibly TRBD1 (6 bases). The CDR3 is made up of 15 amino acids. CDR1 is SGHVS and CDR2 is FNYEAQ in the germline V gene. Trimming removed 4 bases at V and 2 bases at J, with 13 bases between. The CDR3 sequence is CASSSPDRTTDTQYF. CDR3 nucleotide sequence: TGTGCCAGCAGCTCACCGGACAGAACCACAGATACGCAGTATTTT.

The sample holds a few counts of this clone. J is TRBJ1-3 and V is TRBV6-6; 7 bases match TRBD1. Trimming at V came to 6 bases and at J to 4 bases, leaving 9 bases not matched to a gene. The CDR3 spans 15 residues. CDR1 is MNHNY, CDR2 SVGAGI, per germline (reference sequence). Here the CDR3 reads CASRRQGGEGNTIYF. For the CDR3, the DNA is TGTGCCAGCAGAAGACAGGGCGGCGAAGGAAACACCATATATTTT.

The V call is TRBV5-1, the J call TRBJ2-2, with 7 nucleotides matching TRBD1. The CDR3 sequence is 16 residues long. With V trimmed by 2 bases and J by 5 bases, 9 bases remained unmatched. Germline V gene data show CDR1 as SGHRS and CDR2 as YFSETQ. CDR3 bases: TGCGCCAGCAGCTTAGGTACACAGGGGCGAACCGGGGAGCTGTTTTTT. Translating gives CASSLGTQGRTGELFF.